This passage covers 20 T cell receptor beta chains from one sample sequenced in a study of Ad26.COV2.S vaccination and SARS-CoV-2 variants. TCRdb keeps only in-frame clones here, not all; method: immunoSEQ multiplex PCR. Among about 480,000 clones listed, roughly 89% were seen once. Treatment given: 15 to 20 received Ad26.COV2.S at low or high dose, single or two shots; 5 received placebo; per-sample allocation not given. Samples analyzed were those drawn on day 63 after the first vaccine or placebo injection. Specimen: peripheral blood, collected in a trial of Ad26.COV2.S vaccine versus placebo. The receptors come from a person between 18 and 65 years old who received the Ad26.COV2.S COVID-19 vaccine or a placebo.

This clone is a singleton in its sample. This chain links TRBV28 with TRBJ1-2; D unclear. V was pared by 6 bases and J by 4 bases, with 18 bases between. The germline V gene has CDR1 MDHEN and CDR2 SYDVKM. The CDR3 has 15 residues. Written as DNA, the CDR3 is TGTGCCAGCAGCGTGACCCGCCGCTCTATCTATGGCTACACCTTC. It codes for CASSVTRRSIYGYTF.

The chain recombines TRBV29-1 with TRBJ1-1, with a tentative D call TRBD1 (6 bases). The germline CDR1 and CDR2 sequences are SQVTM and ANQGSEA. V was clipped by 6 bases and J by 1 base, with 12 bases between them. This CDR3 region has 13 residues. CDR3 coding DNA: TGCAGCGTCATGGGACAAACGAACACTGAAGCTTTCTTT. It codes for CSVMGQTNTEAFF.

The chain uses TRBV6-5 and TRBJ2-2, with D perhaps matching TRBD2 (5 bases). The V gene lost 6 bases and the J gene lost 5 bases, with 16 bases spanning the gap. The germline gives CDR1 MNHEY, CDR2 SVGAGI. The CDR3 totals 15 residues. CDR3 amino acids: CASSKTTSITGELFF. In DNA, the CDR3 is TGTGCCAGCAGCAAAACAACTAGTATTACCGGGGAGCTGTTTTTT.

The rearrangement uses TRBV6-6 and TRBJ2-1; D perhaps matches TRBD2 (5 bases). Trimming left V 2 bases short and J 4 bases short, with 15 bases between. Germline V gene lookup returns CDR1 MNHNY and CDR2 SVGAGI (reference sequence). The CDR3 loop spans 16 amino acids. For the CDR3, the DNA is TGTGCCAGCAGTTACCGTGGTAGCGAGGGATACAATGAGCAGTTCTTC. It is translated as CASSYRGSEGYNEQFF.

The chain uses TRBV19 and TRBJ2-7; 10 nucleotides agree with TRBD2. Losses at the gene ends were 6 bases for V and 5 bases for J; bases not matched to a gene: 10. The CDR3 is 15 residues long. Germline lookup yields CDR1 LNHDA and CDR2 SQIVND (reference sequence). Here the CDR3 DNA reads TGTGCCAGTAGGAGGGGCCCGGGACTAGCGAACGAGCAGTACTTC. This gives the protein CASRRGPGLANEQYF.

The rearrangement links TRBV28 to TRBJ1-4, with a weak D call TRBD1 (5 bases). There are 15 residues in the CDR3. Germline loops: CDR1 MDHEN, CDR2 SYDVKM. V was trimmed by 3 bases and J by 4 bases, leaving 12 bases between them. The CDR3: CASSFLGTDNEKLFF. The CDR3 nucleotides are TGTGCCAGCAGTTTCCTCGGGACTGATAATGAAAAACTGTTTTTT.

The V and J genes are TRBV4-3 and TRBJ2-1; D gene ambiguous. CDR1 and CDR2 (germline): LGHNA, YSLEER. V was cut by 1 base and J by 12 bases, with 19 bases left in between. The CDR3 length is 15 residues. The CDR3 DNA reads TGCGCCAGCAGCCAAGGGATGGGCCCTACAATAAGGCAGTTCTTC. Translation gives CASSQGMGPTIRQFF.

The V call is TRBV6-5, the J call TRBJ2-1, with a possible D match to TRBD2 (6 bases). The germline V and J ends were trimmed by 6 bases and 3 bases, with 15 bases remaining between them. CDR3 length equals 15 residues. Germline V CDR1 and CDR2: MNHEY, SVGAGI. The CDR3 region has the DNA TGTGCCAGCAGGCCTCTAGCGACTGGCTACAATGAGCAGTTCTTC. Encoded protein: CASRPLATGYNEQFF.

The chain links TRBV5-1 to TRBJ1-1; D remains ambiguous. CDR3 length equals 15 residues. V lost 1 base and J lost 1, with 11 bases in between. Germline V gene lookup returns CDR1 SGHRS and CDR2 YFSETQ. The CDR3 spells CASSLMEATNTEAFF. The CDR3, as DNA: TGCGCCAGCAGCTTGATGGAGGCGACGAACACTGAAGCTTTCTTT.

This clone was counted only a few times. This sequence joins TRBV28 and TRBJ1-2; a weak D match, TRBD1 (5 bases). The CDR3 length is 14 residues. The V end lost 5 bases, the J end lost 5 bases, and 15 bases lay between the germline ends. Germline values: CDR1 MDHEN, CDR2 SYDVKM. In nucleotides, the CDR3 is TGTGCCAGCAGTCCCCGGGACGCCGGGTATGGCTACACCTTC. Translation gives CASSPRDAGYGYTF.

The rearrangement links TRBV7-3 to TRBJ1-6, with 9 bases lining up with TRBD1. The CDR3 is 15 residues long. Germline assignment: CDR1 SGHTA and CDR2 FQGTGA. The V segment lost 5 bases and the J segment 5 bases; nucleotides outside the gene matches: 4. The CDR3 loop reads CASSQGQGNNSPLHF. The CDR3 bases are TGTGCCAGCAGCCAAGGACAGGGGAATAATTCACCCCTCCACTTT.

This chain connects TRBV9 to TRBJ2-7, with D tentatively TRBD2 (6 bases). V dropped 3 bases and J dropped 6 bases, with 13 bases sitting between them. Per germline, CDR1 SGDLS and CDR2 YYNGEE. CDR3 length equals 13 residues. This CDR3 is CASSGPVGGEQYF. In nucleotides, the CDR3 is TGTGCCAGCAGCGGGCCCGTGGGAGGCGAGCAGTACTTC.

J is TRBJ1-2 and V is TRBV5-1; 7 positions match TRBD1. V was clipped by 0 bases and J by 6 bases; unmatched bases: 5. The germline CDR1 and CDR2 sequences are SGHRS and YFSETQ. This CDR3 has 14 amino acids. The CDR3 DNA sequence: TGCGCCAGCAGCTTGGTTGGGACAGCGGATGGCTACACCTTC. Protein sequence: CASSLVGTADGYTF. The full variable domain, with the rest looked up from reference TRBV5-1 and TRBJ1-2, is KAGVTQTPRYLIKTRGQQVTLSCSPISGHRSVSWYQQTPGQGLQFLFEYFSETQRNKGNFPGRFSGRQFSNSRSEMNVSTLELGDSALYLCASSLVGTADGYTFGSGTRLTVV.

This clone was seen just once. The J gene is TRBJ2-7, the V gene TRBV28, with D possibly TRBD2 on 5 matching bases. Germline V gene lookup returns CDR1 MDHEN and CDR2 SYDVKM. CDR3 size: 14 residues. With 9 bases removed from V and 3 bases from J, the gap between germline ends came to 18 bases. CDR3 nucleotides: TGTGCCAGTCATAGAGGCCCGGGGATCTACGAGCAGTACTTC. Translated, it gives CASHRGPGIYEQYF.

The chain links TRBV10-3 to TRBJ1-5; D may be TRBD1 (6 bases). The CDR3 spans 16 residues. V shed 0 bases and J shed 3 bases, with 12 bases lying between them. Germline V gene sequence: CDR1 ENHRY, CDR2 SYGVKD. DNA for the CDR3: TGTGCCATCAGTGAGTCGGGGGGCCGGGTCAATCAGCCCCAGCATTTT. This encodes CAISESGGRVNQPQHF.

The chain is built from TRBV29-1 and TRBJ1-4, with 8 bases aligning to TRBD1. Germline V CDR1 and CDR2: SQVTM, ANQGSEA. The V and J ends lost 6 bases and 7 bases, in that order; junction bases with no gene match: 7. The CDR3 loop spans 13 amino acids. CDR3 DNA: TGCAGCGTCCGGCAGGGGGCGGGTGAAAAACTGTTTTTT. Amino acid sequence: CSVRQGAGEKLFF. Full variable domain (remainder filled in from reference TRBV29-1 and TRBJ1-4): SAVISQKPSRDICQRGTSLTIQCQVDSQVTMMFWYRQQPGQSLTLIATANQGSEATYESGFVIDKFPISRPNLTFSTLTVSNMSPEDSSIYLCSVRQGAGEKLFFGSGTQLSVL.

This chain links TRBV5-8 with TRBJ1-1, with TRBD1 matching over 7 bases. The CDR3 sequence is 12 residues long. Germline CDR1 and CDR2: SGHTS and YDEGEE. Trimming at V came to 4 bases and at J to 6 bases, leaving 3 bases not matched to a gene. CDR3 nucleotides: TGTGCCAGCAGCCCAGGGGGAGCTGAAGCTTTCTTT. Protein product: CASSPGGAEAFF.

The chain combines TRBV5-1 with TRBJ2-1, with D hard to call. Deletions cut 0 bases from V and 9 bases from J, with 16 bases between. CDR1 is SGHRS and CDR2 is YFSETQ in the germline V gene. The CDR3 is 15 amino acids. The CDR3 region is CASSLGGGVVSEQFF. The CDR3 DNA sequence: TGCGCCAGCAGCTTGGGGGGTGGCGTCGTCAGTGAGCAGTTCTTC.

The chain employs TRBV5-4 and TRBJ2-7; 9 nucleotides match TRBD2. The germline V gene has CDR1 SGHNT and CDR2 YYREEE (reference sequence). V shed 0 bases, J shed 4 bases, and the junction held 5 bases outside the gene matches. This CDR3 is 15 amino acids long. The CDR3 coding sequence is TGTGCCAGCAGCTTGGGTAGGACTAGCGAATACGAGCAGTACTTC. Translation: CASSLGRTSEYEQYF.

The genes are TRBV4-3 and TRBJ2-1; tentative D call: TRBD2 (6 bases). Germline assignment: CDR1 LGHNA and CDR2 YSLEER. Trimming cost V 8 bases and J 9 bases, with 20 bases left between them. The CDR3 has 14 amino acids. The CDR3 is CASARDSRAGEQFF. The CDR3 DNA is TGCGCCAGCGCACGGGACTCGCGAGCGGGTGAGCAGTTCTTC.